These 28 T cell receptor beta chains came from one sample sequenced in a study of T cell responses to AZD1222 COVID-19 vaccine. The assay was immunoSEQ multiplex PCR, and TCRdb's table has in-frame clones only and misses some. The data contain around 180,000 clones, roughly 92% of them seen just once; the ten biggest clones take up over 9.5%. The sequencing used peripheral blood, collected on day 0 of AZD1222 vaccination. All receptors come from an adult in good health.

The genes are TRBV5-5 and TRBJ1-5, with 9 bases lining up with TRBD1. The ends lost 4 bases at V and 6 bases at J; junction bases unmatched: 2. This CDR3 has 13 amino acids. Per the germline V gene, CDR1 is SGHKS and CDR2 is YYEKEE (reference sequence). Here the CDR3 reads CASSTDRGQPQHF. The CDR3, as DNA: TGTGCCAGCAGCACGGACAGGGGTCAGCCCCAGCATTTT. Combining the CDR3 with reference TRBV5-5 and TRBJ1-5 gives the whole variable domain DAGVTQSPTHLIKTRGQQVTLRCSPISGHKSVSWYQQVLGQGPQFIFQYYEKEERGRGNFPDRFSARQFPNYSSELNVNALLLGDSALYLCASSTDRGQPQHFGDGTRLSIL.

The genes are TRBV7-9 and TRBJ1-2, with D unresolved. V was clipped by 5 bases and J by 6 bases, with 13 bases between them. The CDR3 is 13 residues long. Germline assignment: CDR1 SEHNR and CDR2 FQNEAQ (reference sequence). The CDR3 DNA reads TGTGCCAGCAGCCCTTTAGGGCGTGATGGCTACACCTTC. As protein: CASSPLGRDGYTF.

The chain is built from TRBV25-1 and TRBJ2-1, with D possibly TRBD2 on 5 matching bases. The V gene's germline CDR1 is MGHDK and CDR2 SYGVNS. This CDR3 has 13 residues. Deletions cut 4 bases from V and 5 bases from J, with 9 bases between. Here the CDR3 reads CASSGGSDNEQFF. CDR3 in DNA: TGTGCCAGCAGTGGAGGGAGTGACAATGAGCAGTTCTTC.

The V gene is TRBV28, the J gene TRBJ1-6; 7 nucleotides agree with TRBD1. With 8 bases clipped from V and 7 bases from J, the junction kept 11 bases outside the gene matches. This CDR3 is 15 amino acids long. CDR1 and CDR2 from the germline V gene are MDHEN and SYDVKM. The CDR3 DNA reads as TGTGCCAGCGGGCTTGACAGGGTTCTGAATTCACCCCTCCACTTT. It specifies CASGLDRVLNSPLHF.

The genes are TRBV24-1 and TRBJ2-2, with TRBD1 matching over 10 bases. Trimming at V came to 3 bases and at J to 4 bases, leaving 4 bases not matched to a gene. The CDR3 sequence is 16 residues long. The germline V gene has CDR1 KGHDR and CDR2 SFDVKD. The CDR3 DNA reads TGTGCCACCAGTGATCCGGGACAGGGGTCCACCGGGGAGCTGTTTTTT. Translated: CATSDPGQGSTGELFF.

There are many counts of this clone. The chain carries TRBV19 and TRBJ1-1; D remains unclear. Germline V lookup: CDR1 LNHDA, CDR2 SQIVND (reference sequence). The CDR3 is 13 residues long. V lost 1 base, J lost 1 base, and 4 bases lay in between. The CDR3 bases are TGTGCCAGTAGTATAGGGCGGAACACTGAAGCTTTCTTT. It is translated as CASSIGRNTEAFF.

The V gene is TRBV7-9, the J gene TRBJ1-1; 7 bases align to TRBD1. The germline V gene encodes CDR1 SEHNR and CDR2 FQNEAQ (reference sequence). This CDR3 has 18 residues. Unmatched junction bases numbered 16, after V lost 1 base and J lost 5 bases. This CDR3 is CASSLVGFRGRGATEAFF. DNA for the CDR3: TGTGCCAGCAGCTTAGTAGGGTTTCGGGGCAGGGGGGCGACTGAAGCTTTCTTT.

The chain recombines TRBV10-3 with TRBJ1-5; unclear D gene. This CDR3 spans 14 amino acids. In germline, CDR1 is ENHRY, CDR2 SYGVKD. V shed 7 bases and J shed 0 bases, with 10 bases lying between them. The CDR3 coding sequence is TGTGCCATCAACAAGGACGGTAGCAATCAGCCCCAGCATTTT. It yields the protein CAINKDGSNQPQHF.

The genes are TRBV7-2 and TRBJ1-3, with TRBD1 as a possible D gene (5 bases). This CDR3 contains 17 residues. Trimming took off 2 bases at V and 5 bases at J, with 19 bases between the two ends. CDR1 and CDR2 from the germline V gene are SGHTA and FQGNSA. The CDR3 DNA sequence: TGTGCCAGCAGCTTAAACGCCCCGCAGGGCTCCCGAAACACCATATATTTT. It translates to CASSLNAPQGSRNTIYF.

The genes are TRBV19 and TRBJ2-2, with D possibly matching TRBD2 (5 bases). Trimming stripped 7 bases from V and 8 bases from J, with 23 bases between. The CDR3 spans 16 residues. Germline CDR1 reads LNHDA; CDR2 reads SQIVND (reference sequence). CDR3 in amino acids: CASTHLRTRGRGELFF. CDR3 in DNA: TGTGCCAGTACTCACCTCCGGACCCGGGGTCGGGGGGAGCTGTTTTTT.

The chain combines TRBV30 with TRBJ1-1, with D possibly matching TRBD1 (5 bases). The CDR3 is made up of 17 amino acids. Germline loops: CDR1 GTSNPN, CDR2 SVGIG (reference sequence). The V end was cut by 3 bases, the J end by 10 bases, with 30 bases between. For the CDR3, the DNA is TGTGCCTGGAGGCCGACTTTGGGGGGGTTGGGAGGCGGCCGAGCTTTCTTT. Translating it yields CAWRPTLGGLGGGRAFF. Drawing the rest from reference TRBV30 and TRBJ1-1, the complete variable domain is SQTIHQWPATLVQPVGSPLSLECTVEGTSNPNLYWYRQAAGRGLQLLFYSVGIGQISSEVPQNLSASRPQDRQFILSSKKLLLSDSGFYLCAWRPTLGGLGGGRAFFGQGTRLTVV.

V is TRBV4-2 and J is TRBJ2-7; D is unclear. Deletions cut 3 bases from V and 0 bases from J, with 12 bases between. The CDR3 extends over 15 amino acids. Germline CDR1 reads LGHNA; CDR2 reads YNFKEQ. CDR3 nucleotide sequence: TGTGCCAGCAGCCAGGACGCGTCCCGCTCCTACGAGCAGTACTTC. As protein: CASSQDASRSYEQYF.

The rearrangement joins TRBV21-1 to TRBJ2-3. TRBV21-1 is deemed a pseudogene. The CDR3 is 18 residues long. CDR3 nucleotides: TGTGCCAGCAGCCATAGAGGAGCAGGACGTTTAGGGACAGATACGCAGTATTTT. It encodes CASSHRGAGRLGTDTQYF.

V and J are TRBV7-9 and TRBJ1-5; maybe TRBD1 (6 bases). V gave up 5 bases and J gave up 3 bases, with 11 bases separating them. The CDR3 length is 14 residues. CDR1 is SEHNR, CDR2 FQNEAQ, per germline (reference sequence). Written as DNA, the CDR3 is TGTGCCAGCAGCCTCACAGGGTACAATCAGCCCCAGCATTTT. This encodes CASSLTGYNQPQHF.

The gene calls are TRBV11-2 and TRBJ2-2; 13 positions match TRBD2. Germline-derived CDR1 and CDR2 are SGHAT and FQNNGV. This CDR3 spans 16 amino acids. V shed 2 bases, J shed 4 bases, and the junction held 1 base outside the gene matches. CDR3 sequence (DNA): TGTGCCAGCAGCTTAAGACTAGCGGGGGGCACCGGGGAGCTGTTTTTT. This sequence encodes CASSLRLAGGTGELFF.

The rearrangement links TRBV28 to TRBJ1-1; D call uncertain. The CDR3 consists of 12 residues. V shed 2 bases and J shed 1 base, with 2 bases lying between them. CDR1 MDHEN and CDR2 SYDVKM come from the germline V gene. CDR3: CASSLRNTEAFF. CDR3 sequence (DNA): TGTGCCAGCAGTTTACGGAACACTGAAGCTTTCTTT.

In this sample, this clone turned up once. The chain has TRBV10-3 and TRBJ1-4; D uncertain. Germline V CDR1 and CDR2: ENHRY, SYGVKD. The CDR3 loop spans 13 amino acids. Trimming left V 9 bases short and J 4 bases short, with 12 bases between. The CDR3 nucleotides are TGTGCCATTCGGGAGGAGGTTAATGAAAAACTGTTTTTT. This encodes CAIREEVNEKLFF.

To note about this clone: One junction end disagrees with the germline gene, perhaps due to a read error. V usage is TRBV3-1 (or the pseudogene TRBV3-2) and J usage is TRBJ1-2; no firm D call. CDR1 is LGHDT and CDR2 is YNNKEL in the germline V gene (reference sequence). This CDR3 is 12 amino acids long. The CDR3 loop is CASSQVGPPAFF. The CDR3 DNA follows: TGTGCCAGCAGCCAAGTAGGGCCTCCAGCGTTCTTC.

J is TRBJ1-3 and V is TRBV19; 7 bases match TRBD1. The CDR3 is 13 residues long. CDR1 LNHDA and CDR2 SQIVND come from the germline V gene (reference sequence). V gave up 6 bases and J gave up 3 bases; unmatched junction bases: 2. The CDR3 here is CASSTGDGNTIYF. The CDR3 DNA reads TGTGCCAGTAGCACAGGGGATGGAAACACCATATATTTT.

This clone showed up just a few times. The rearrangement uses TRBV3-1 (or the pseudogene TRBV3-2) and TRBJ1-2; 7 positions agree with TRBD1. J gave up 4 bases and V 3 bases, and 8 bases lay outside the gene matches. There are 15 residues in the CDR3. Germline CDR1 LGHDT, CDR2 YNNKEL (reference sequence). CDR3 protein: CASSHLRTGSYGYTF. The DNA of the CDR3 is TGTGCCAGCAGCCACCTCCGGACAGGAAGCTATGGCTACACCTTC.

The V and J genes are TRBV4-2 and TRBJ2-1; D remains ambiguous. The CDR3 consists of 12 residues. Germline values: CDR1 LGHNA, CDR2 YNFKEQ. The V end was cut by 1 base, the J end by 8 bases, with 6 bases between. The CDR3 protein is CASSQVGDEQFF. DNA of the CDR3: TGTGCCAGCAGCCAAGTTGGGGATGAGCAGTTCTTC.

The chain combines TRBV10-1 with TRBJ1-1; the D gene is possibly TRBD1 (5 bases). The germline V and J ends were trimmed by 0 bases and 0 bases, with 11 bases remaining between them. Germline V gene sequence: CDR1 WNHNN, CDR2 SYGVQD (reference sequence). The CDR3 is made up of 16 amino acids. CDR3 DNA: TGCGCCAGCAGTGAGTCGACGGGGCTCATGAACACTGAAGCTTTCTTT. The encoded protein is CASSESTGLMNTEAFF.

This chain joins TRBV4-2 and TRBJ1-5; no clear D gene. The CDR3 covers 13 residues. Germline V gives CDR1 LGHNA, CDR2 YNFKEQ. The V end lost 0 bases, the J end lost 5 bases, and 5 bases lay between the germline ends. The CDR3 DNA follows: TGTGCCAGCAGCCAAGACGGAGATCAGCCCCAGCATTTT. It translates to CASSQDGDQPQHF.

This sequence joins TRBV6-5 and TRBJ2-1; 13 nucleotides line up with TRBD2. CDR1 and CDR2 (germline): MNHEY, SVGAGI. J gave up 6 bases and V 10 bases, and 3 bases lay outside the gene matches. This CDR3 is 13 amino acids long. Here the CDR3 reads CATTSGRGNEQFF. DNA of the CDR3: TGTGCCACAACTAGCGGGAGGGGCAATGAGCAGTTCTTC.

The chain links TRBV12-3 or TRBV12-4 to TRBJ1-1, with 8 bases identical to TRBD1. After removal of 6 bases from V and 8 bases from J, the junction contained 5 bases not matched to a gene. CDR3 length: 12 residues. DNA of the CDR3: TGTGCCAGCAGCGTCGGGACAGGAGAAGCTTTCTTT. Protein sequence: CASSVGTGEAFF.

The gene calls are TRBV12-3 or TRBV12-4 and TRBJ1-1; D remains unclear. Trimming took off 1 base at V and 11 bases at J, with 11 bases between the two ends. The CDR3 covers 12 residues. The CDR3 loop reads CASSLGPSGAFF. The CDR3 region has the DNA TGTGCCAGCAGTTTAGGACCGAGTGGGGCTTTCTTT.

V and J are TRBV3-1 (or the pseudogene TRBV3-2) and TRBJ1-6; 8 bases match TRBD1. V trimming: 4 bases; J trimming: 2 bases; junction bases outside the gene matches: 10. The CDR3 covers 18 residues. Looked up from germline, CDR1 is LGHDT and CDR2 is YNNKEL (reference sequence). CDR3 region: CASSRAPRTGTYNSPLHF. CDR3 sequence (DNA): TGTGCCAGCAGCCGGGCGCCTCGGACAGGGACCTATAATTCACCCCTCCACTTT.

The gene calls are TRBV7-2 and TRBJ2-1; D gene unclear. CDR1 and CDR2 from the germline V gene are SGHTA and FQGNSA. The V end was cut by 1 base, the J end by 3 bases, with 4 bases between. This CDR3 is 13 amino acids long. CDR3 nucleotides: TGTGCCAGCAGCTTAGGACTCTACAATGAGCAGTTCTTC. It codes for CASSLGLYNEQFF.